This T cell receptor beta chain was recovered during a study of CD8 T cells in ankylosing spondylitis. The germline gives CDR1 SQVTM, CDR2 ANQGSEA. Trimming took 5 bases from V and 7 from J, leaving 14 bases between them. This CDR3 spans 13 amino acids. Points from the study as a whole: A TCR beta motif of 7 or 8 highly homologous variants appeared characteristic of ankylosing spondylitis blood. Some motif variants had been reported before (in reactive arthritis synovial fluid and blood).

This clonotype appeared many times. Its antigen is not identified. TCRdb re-called the 5' RACE reads through MiXCR, storing one row per CDR3 protein. The table records tens of thousands of distinct CDR3 sequences, around 6.4% of them present only once. This chain connects TRBV29-1 to TRBJ2-2; TRBD1 might be the D (6 bases). This TCR came from a male donor with ankylosing spondylitis. The sequenced material came from synovial fluid, either unsorted or a sorted T cell fraction (not recorded which). This chain's CDR3 is CSVFRQDSGELFF. CDR3 sequence (DNA): TGCAGCGTTTTCAGGCAGGACAGCGGGGAGCTGTTTTTT.